This entry lists 28 T cell receptor beta chains sequenced from one sample in a study of low-dose radiotherapy and immunotherapy resistance in tumors. Primers used for first-strand cDNA, a TRAV- and TRBV-specific set, covered both alpha and beta chains. Amplification, which lasted 20 PCR cycles, used a constant-region primer and V-primer adapter to amplify TCRs. TCRdb re-called the reads through MiXCR, storing one row per CDR3 protein. The sample has roughly 90,000 distinct CDR3 sequences; 20% to 25% are singletons. Regarding time point: after trial treatment. Treatment reported: LDRT plus nivolumab, ipilimumab, low-dose cyclophosphamide and aspirin (RACIN trial). This sample comprised PBMCs, obtained after low-dose radiotherapy plus immunotherapy. The receptors come from a female donor with ovarian cancer.

There are many counts of this clonotype. The genes are TRBV29-1 and TRBJ1-2; 10 bases line up with TRBD1. Germline V gene sequence: CDR1 SQVTM, CDR2 ANQGSEA. The J segment lost 8 bases and the V segment lost 4 bases, leaving 13 bases of the junction unmatched. The CDR3 covers 15 residues. Here the CDR3 reads CSVAIDFDRGHGYTF. Here the CDR3 DNA reads TGCAGCGTTGCCATTGACTTTGACAGGGGGCACGGCTACACCTTC.

This clonotype has a count of ten or more. The chain combines TRBV26 with TRBJ1-1. TRBV26 is given as a pseudogene. The CDR3 is 13 amino acids. The CDR3, as DNA: TGTGCCAGCAGTCCTCTCGGCTACACTGAAGCTTTCTTT. Its protein product is CASSPLGYTEAFF.

This clonotype was counted many times. The rearrangement joins TRBV5-5 to TRBJ2-7; D call uncertain. Germline V gives CDR1 SGHKS, CDR2 YYEKEE (reference sequence). The CDR3 runs 12 residues. The ends were cut back, 4 bases at V and 3 bases at J, with 8 bases in the middle. The chain's CDR3 is CASSHADYEQYF. The CDR3 DNA reads TGTGCCAGCAGCCATGCCGACTACGAGCAGTACTTC. Full variable domain (outside the CDR3, taken from reference TRBV5-5 and TRBJ2-7): DAGVTQSPTHLIKTRGQQVTLRCSPISGHKSVSWYQQVLGQGPQFIFQYYEKEERGRGNFPDRFSARQFPNYSSELNVNALLLGDSALYLCASSHADYEQYFGPGTRLTVT.

V usage is TRBV6-6 and J usage is TRBJ1-2, with 7 bases that match TRBD1. The germline gives CDR1 MNHNY, CDR2 SVGAGI (reference sequence). There are 16 residues in the CDR3. After removal of 2 bases from V and 5 bases from J, the junction contained 11 bases not matched to a gene. In DNA form, the CDR3 reads TGTGCCAGCAGTTACGGCAGGGGGACGGGTAGTTATGGCTACACCTTC. Its protein is CASSYGRGTGSYGYTF.

This clonotype has only a few counts. The chain combines TRBV28 with TRBJ2-3; either TRBD1 or TRBD2 may fit D (5 bases each). The CDR3 runs 15 residues. Germline loops: CDR1 MDHEN, CDR2 SYDVKM. V was trimmed by 4 bases and J by 0 bases, leaving 11 bases between them. As DNA, the CDR3 is TGTGCCAGCAGTTGGGACGGATCCAGCACAGATACGCAGTATTTT. Encoded protein: CASSWDGSSTDTQYF.

Note on this clonotype: A read error is likely here: a far larger clone is one base away. As DNA, the CDR3 is TGTGCCAGCAGCGAGTCGGGGACAGAGACGCAGTATTTT. It is translated as CASSESGTETQYF. This sequence joins TRBV6-1 and TRBJ2-3; TRBD1 matches at 7 bases. The CDR3 loop spans 13 amino acids. The germline V gene has CDR1 MNHNS and CDR2 SASEGT.

The chain joins TRBV19 to TRBJ2-7; D might be TRBD1 or TRBD2, each matching 5 bases. Germline assignment: CDR1 LNHDA and CDR2 SQIVND (reference sequence). V was clipped by 1 base and J by 3 bases, with 13 bases between them. CDR3 size: 15 residues. CDR3 residues: CASSIVGTDFYEQYF. As DNA, the CDR3 is TGTGCCAGTAGTATAGTGGGGACGGACTTCTACGAGCAGTACTTC. Full variable domain (outside the CDR3, taken from reference TRBV19 and TRBJ2-7): DGGITQSPKYLFRKEGQNVTLSCEQNLNHDAMYWYRQDPGQGLRLIYYSQIVNDFQKGDIAEGYSVSREKKESFPLTVTSAQKNPTAFYLCASSIVGTDFYEQYFGPGTRLTVT.

This clonotype was observed at least ten times. The chain employs TRBV19 and TRBJ2-6; 9 nucleotides line up with TRBD1. The CDR3 has 16 amino acids. The ends lost 9 bases at V and 0 bases at J; junction bases unmatched: 6. Germline V CDR1 and CDR2: LNHDA, SQIVND (reference sequence). CDR3 bases: TGTGCCAGCCGGGACAGGGAGAGCTCTGGGGCCAACGTCCTGACTTTC. This codes for CASRDRESSGANVLTF.

This clonotype has at least ten counts. The chain carries TRBV19 and TRBJ2-6; no clear D gene. With 5 bases removed from V and 0 bases from J, the gap between germline ends came to 14 bases. The CDR3 runs 17 residues. Germline assignment: CDR1 LNHDA and CDR2 SQIVND (reference sequence). CDR3: CASSLPRASSGANVLTF. For the CDR3, the DNA is TGTGCCAGTAGTCTCCCCCGGGCTAGCTCTGGGGCCAACGTCCTGACTTTC.

This clonotype has ten or more counts. J is TRBJ2-7 and V is TRBV12-3 or TRBV12-4, with unresolved D. The germline V and J ends were trimmed by 2 bases and 3 bases, with 8 bases remaining between them. The CDR3 is made up of 13 amino acids. CDR3: CASSLRQYYEQYF. The CDR3 DNA reads as TGTGCCAGCAGTTTACGCCAGTACTACGAGCAGTACTTC.

Worth noting for this clonotype: The junction departs from germline at one end; a sequencing error may be responsible. This chain links TRBV2 with TRBJ2-1; no clear D gene. Germline assignment: CDR1 SNHLY and CDR2 FYNNEI. This CDR3 contains 12 residues. The CDR3 sequence: CASSFWQNEQLF. CDR3 nucleotide sequence: TGTGCCAGCAGTTTCTGGCAAAACGAGCAGCTCTTC.

This clonotype appeared a few times. The chain has TRBV19 and TRBJ2-3; possibly TRBD1 for D (6 bases). Trimming removed 6 bases at V and 0 bases at J, with 10 bases between. The germline V gene encodes CDR1 LNHDA and CDR2 SQIVND (reference sequence). The CDR3 spans 14 residues. The CDR3 DNA reads TGTGCCAGTAGACGGGACACAAGCACAGATACGCAGTATTTT. Protein: CASRRDTSTDTQYF.

This clonotype has ten or more counts. The chain is built from TRBV6-2 or TRBV6-3 and TRBJ2-2; the D is unclear. This CDR3 is 18 amino acids long. Germline CDR1 reads MNHEY; CDR2 reads SVGEGT. V lost 4 bases, J lost 2 bases, and 20 bases lay in between. This CDR3 reads CASSSLIVRSQNTGELFF. CDR3 DNA: TGTGCCAGCAGTTCCCTAATCGTGAGGAGCCAAAACACCGGGGAGCTGTTTTTT.

As concerns this clonotype: A far larger clone is one nucleotide away, so this likely arose from a read error. This rearrangement joins TRBV28 to TRBJ2-1; no firm D call. Looked up from germline, CDR1 is MDHEN and CDR2 is SYDVKM. The V and J ends lost 7 bases and 10 bases respectively, with 11 bases between them. The CDR3 totals 11 residues. The CDR3 region is CASTGLYEQFF. CDR3 in DNA: TGTGCCAGCACCGGGTTGTACGAGCAGTTCTTC.

This clonotype was seen only a few times. V gene TRBV5-1 combines with J gene TRBJ2-1; unclear D gene. The ends were cut back, 2 bases at V and 3 bases at J, with 12 bases in the middle. Germline values: CDR1 SGHRS, CDR2 YFSETQ. CDR3 length: 15 residues. Written as DNA, the CDR3 is TGCGCCAGCAGCTTTGGCCAGAGCGTCTACAATGAGCAGTTCTTC. It yields the protein CASSFGQSVYNEQFF.

With regard to this clonotype: A far larger clone is one base from this, pointing to a likely read error. The V gene is TRBV6-2 or TRBV6-3, the J gene TRBJ2-5; 9 nucleotides line up with TRBD2. Germline values: CDR1 MNHEY, CDR2 SVGEGT. After removal of 0 bases from V and 11 bases from J, the junction contained 16 bases not matched to a gene. There are 17 residues in the CDR3. The CDR3 bases are TGTGCCAGCAGTTACTCGGTTACGGGACTAGCCTCCAATGAGCAGTACTTC. Its translation is CASSYSVTGLASNEQYF.

Ten or more counts support this clonotype. This sequence joins TRBV12-3 or TRBV12-4 and TRBJ2-7; TRBD1 matches 9 bases. With 2 bases clipped from V and 3 bases from J, the junction kept 5 bases outside the gene matches. This CDR3 comprises 15 residues. The CDR3 here is CASSLSRQGGYEQYF. CDR3 sequence (DNA): TGTGCCAGCAGTTTATCCCGACAGGGGGGCTACGAGCAGTACTTC.

This clonotype was counted many times. Here the CDR3 DNA reads TGTGCCAGCAGCGTAGGACTAGCCTACGAGCAGTACTTC. It yields the protein CASSVGLAYEQYF. The rearrangement links TRBV9 to TRBJ2-7; possibly TRBD2 for D (6 bases). This CDR3 region has 13 residues. Trimming removed 0 bases at V and 2 bases at J, with 6 bases between. Looked up from germline, CDR1 is SGDLS and CDR2 is YYNGEE.

This clonotype was seen at least ten times. The chain employs TRBV6-2 or TRBV6-3 and TRBJ1-2; D is unclear. Trimming removed 2 bases at V and 3 bases at J, with 7 bases between. CDR1 and CDR2 (germline): MNHEY, SVGEGT. The CDR3 loop spans 13 amino acids. The CDR3 sequence is CASSYEQHYGYTF. CDR3 bases: TGTGCCAGCAGTTACGAACAGCACTATGGCTACACCTTC.

Ten or more counts support this clonotype. The chain joins TRBV3-1 to TRBJ2-1; 8 bases align to TRBD2. Germline lookup yields CDR1 LGHDT and CDR2 YNNKEL (reference sequence). This CDR3 contains 22 residues. The J segment lost 4 bases and the V segment lost 0 bases, leaving 23 bases of the junction unmatched. Here the CDR3 DNA reads TGTGCCAGCAGCCAAGACTCCCCCTATGCAAGGCCGGGGGGGGGTGAGTACAATGAGCAGTTCTTC. Amino acids: CASSQDSPYARPGGGEYNEQFF.

This clonotype has a handful of counts. This chain's CDR3 is CSARGQGRNTEAFF. The CDR3 DNA follows: TGCAGTGCTAGAGGACAGGGTAGGAACACTGAAGCTTTCTTT. J is TRBJ1-1 and V is TRBV20-1; TRBD1 agrees at 7 bases. CDR1 and CDR2 from the germline V gene are DFQATT and SNEGSKA (reference sequence). The CDR3 is 14 amino acids. The V gene end was trimmed by 1 base and the J gene end by 1 base; junction bases not matched to a gene: 3.

This clonotype was picked up one time. CDR3 nucleotide sequence: TGTGCCAGTAGTTTAGGACTAGCGGGAGTGGGCAATGAGCAGTTCTTC. Translated, it gives CASSLGLAGVGNEQFF. The rearrangement links TRBV19 to TRBJ2-1; TRBD2 aligns across 13 bases. This CDR3 has 16 residues. Germline loops: CDR1 LNHDA, CDR2 SQIVND (reference sequence). Trimming took 5 bases from V and 6 from J; bases not matched to a gene: 7.

This clonotype was counted only a few times. The DNA is omitted, as the CDR3 cannot be located on it reliably, and the CDR3 follows TCRdb's listing. The chain joins TRBV2 to TRBJ2-2; the DNA was not used to check the table's D call, TRBD1. Germline CDR1 reads SNHLY; CDR2 reads FYNNEI. Termini included, the CDR3 measures 13 amino acids. CDR3 residues: CASTPGAGELFFF.

In its sample, this clonotype was seen many times. In DNA form, the CDR3 reads TGTGCCAGCACCAATTTACCAGCCCACGAGCAGTACTTC. It yields the protein CASTNLPAHEQYF. V is TRBV5-5 and J is TRBJ2-7, with D unclear. Trimming removed 6 bases at V and 5 bases at J, with 15 bases between. Germline CDR1 reads SGHKS; CDR2 reads YYEKEE (reference sequence). CDR3 length equals 13 residues.

This clonotype was observed at least ten times. The DNA of the CDR3 is TGTGCCAGCAGCTTTGACAATGCGGGAGGGCAAGCGCAGTTCTTC. Protein: CASSFDNAGGQAQFF. The J gene is TRBJ2-1, the V gene TRBV11-1; 9 nucleotides line up with TRBD2. The V gene end was trimmed by 3 bases and the J gene end by 12 bases; junction bases not matched to a gene: 12. This CDR3 is 15 amino acids long. Per germline, CDR1 SGHAT and CDR2 FQDESV (reference sequence).

Many counts were recorded for this clonotype. This chain links TRBV30 with TRBJ2-3; weak D call: TRBD1 (5 bases). The CDR3 is 16 amino acids. V was pared by 2 bases and J by 5 bases, with 20 bases between. Germline CDR1 and CDR2: GTSNPN and SVGIG (reference sequence). The CDR3 is CAWSPKTQAKRDTQYF. The CDR3 coding sequence is TGTGCCTGGAGTCCAAAAACACAGGCGAAGAGAGATACGCAGTATTTT.

About this clonotype: A single base separates this from a much larger clone, so it may be a read error. The rearrangement links TRBV30 to TRBJ1-6; D is undetermined. This CDR3 is 12 amino acids long. V was pared by 0 bases and J by 11 bases, with 8 bases between. Germline V gene data show CDR1 as GTSNPN and CDR2 as SVGIG (reference sequence). The CDR3 coding sequence is TGTGCCTGGAGTGTACTGGTACCACCCCTCCACTTT. This sequence encodes CAWSVLVPPLHF.

This clonotype was detected many times. The CDR3 bases are TGTGCCATCAGTCAAGGGACAGACTCGTATGGCTACACCTTC. Protein sequence: CAISQGTDSYGYTF. The rearrangement uses TRBV10-3 and TRBJ1-2; 7 nucleotides line up with TRBD1. Germline trimming cut 5 bases from V and 5 bases from J; bases unmatched to any gene: 8. Looked up from germline, CDR1 is ENHRY and CDR2 is SYGVKD. The CDR3 is made up of 14 amino acids.